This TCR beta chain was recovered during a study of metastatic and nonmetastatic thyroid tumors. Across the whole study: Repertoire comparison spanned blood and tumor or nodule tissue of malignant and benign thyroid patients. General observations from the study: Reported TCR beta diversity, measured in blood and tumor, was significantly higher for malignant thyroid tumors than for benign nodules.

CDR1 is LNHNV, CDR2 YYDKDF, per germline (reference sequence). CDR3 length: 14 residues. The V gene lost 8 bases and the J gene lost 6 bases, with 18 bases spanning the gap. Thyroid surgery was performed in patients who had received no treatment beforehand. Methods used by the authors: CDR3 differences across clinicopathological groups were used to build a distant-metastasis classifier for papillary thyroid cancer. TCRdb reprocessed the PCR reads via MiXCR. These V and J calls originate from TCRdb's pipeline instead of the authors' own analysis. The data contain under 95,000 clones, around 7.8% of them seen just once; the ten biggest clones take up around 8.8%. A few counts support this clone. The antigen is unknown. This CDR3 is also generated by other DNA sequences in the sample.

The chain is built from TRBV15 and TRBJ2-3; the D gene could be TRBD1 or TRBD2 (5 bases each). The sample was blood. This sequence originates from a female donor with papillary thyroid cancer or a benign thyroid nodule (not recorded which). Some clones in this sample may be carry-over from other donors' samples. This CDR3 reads CATEPRGLRDTQYF. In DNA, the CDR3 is TGTGCCACCGAGCCGAGGGGCTTGAGGGATACGCAGTATTTT.